This TCR beta chain was profiled in a study of blood T cell repertoires in COVID-19. Study-level background: Collection of acute and convalescent COVID-19 samples took place in the United States, Italy and Spain. Sources were T cells, B-cell-depleted T cells, or PBMCs; the material itself was cDNA or gDNA.

Per the authors' pipeline: How many nucleated cells were present was estimated from reference gene primer amplification. Generated by immunoSEQ multiplex PCR, the TCRdb table keeps only in-frame clones and is missing some. V and J calls and clone size are as listed in that table; D and trimming were resolved from the DNA. The sample carries about 140,000 clones, 84% recorded once. CDR1 SEHNR and CDR2 FQNEAQ come from the germline V gene (reference sequence). This CDR3 comprises 15 residues. V was cut by 0 bases and J by 6 bases, with 11 bases left in between. Sequencing was carried out using peripheral blood. The TCR comes from a woman aged 60-70 years with acute or convalescent COVID-19. The rearrangement uses TRBV7-9 and TRBJ2-2, with D maybe TRBD2 (5 bases). CDR3 region: CASSLAGKRSGELFF. The CDR3 region has the DNA TGTGCCAGCAGCTTAGCTGGGAAGCGGTCCGGGGAGCTGTTTTTT.